Shown below are 13 T cell receptor beta chains from a single sample sequenced in a study of blood T cell repertoires in COVID-19. Repertoires were generated with immunoSEQ multiplex PCR, while TCRdb's copy carries only in-frame clones and drops some. Found here are 200,000 or so clones, approximately 81% of them singletons; the top ten hold approximately 5.1%. Sequencing was carried out using peripheral blood. These receptors originate from a woman in her fifties or sixties who had recovered from COVID-19.

This chain connects TRBV7-8 to TRBJ2-5, with 11 bases fitting TRBD2. Trimming took 0 bases from V and 5 from J; bases not matched to a gene: 8. Germline CDR1 reads SGHVS; CDR2 reads FQNEAQ. The CDR3 runs 17 residues. CDR3 in amino acids: CASSLASLAGGGETQYF. The CDR3 bases are TGTGCCAGCAGCTTAGCGTCGCTAGCGGGGGGAGGGGAGACCCAGTACTTC.

The gene calls are TRBV9 and TRBJ1-2, with D tentatively TRBD1 (6 bases). V was cut by 3 bases and J by 6 bases, with 18 bases left in between. The length of the CDR3 is 15 residues. Germline V gene sequence: CDR1 SGDLS, CDR2 YYNGEE. In nucleotides, the CDR3 is TGTGCCAGCAGCGCTCGGACAGCCGACGGGCATGGCTACACCTTC. Translated, it gives CASSARTADGHGYTF. The full variable domain, in which reference TRBV9 and TRBJ1-2 provide the parts outside the CDR3, is DSGVTQTPKHLITATGQRVTLRCSPRSGDLSVYWYQQSLDQGLQFLIQYYNGEERAKGNILERFSAQQFPDLHSELNLSSLELGDSALYFCASSARTADGHGYTFGSGTRLTVV.

V gene TRBV10-1 combines with J gene TRBJ2-2, with 8 bases aligning to TRBD2. The CDR3 spans 15 residues. Germline CDR1 is WNHNN and CDR2 is SYGVQD (reference sequence). The trim removed 2 bases at V and 3 bases at J, leaving 2 bases unmatched. The CDR3 protein is CASSEGGGHTGELFF. As DNA, the CDR3 is TGCGCCAGCAGTGAGGGCGGGGGGCACACCGGGGAGCTGTTTTTT.

V gene TRBV3-1 (or the pseudogene TRBV3-2) combines with J gene TRBJ1-6; D unclear. In germline, CDR1 is LGHDT, CDR2 YNNKEL (reference sequence). The germline V and J ends were trimmed by 1 base and 9 bases, with 10 bases remaining between them. The CDR3 runs to 14 residues. The CDR3 is CASSQAPRGSPLHF. DNA for the CDR3: TGTGCCAGCAGCCAAGCCCCCAGAGGTTCACCCCTCCACTTT.

The V call is TRBV6-5, the J call TRBJ2-1; no reliable D call. The germline V gene encodes CDR1 MNHEY and CDR2 SVGAGI. This CDR3 spans 15 amino acids. Trimming took 0 bases from V and 9 from J, leaving 15 bases between them. CDR3: CASSYSRIIVGEQFF. The DNA for the CDR3 is TGTGCCAGCAGTTACTCTAGAATAATCGTCGGTGAGCAGTTCTTC.

This chain links TRBV7-2 with TRBJ2-3; 13 bases fit TRBD2. J was trimmed by 2 bases and V by 5 bases; bases with no gene match: 4. Germline CDR1 reads SGHTA; CDR2 reads FQGNSA. This CDR3 contains 16 residues. The DNA of the CDR3 is TGTGCCAGCAGCCCAGGACTAGCGGGGGACACAGATACGCAGTATTTT. The encoded protein is CASSPGLAGDTDTQYF.

This clone showed up just a few times. CDR3 in DNA: TGTGCCAGCAGCCTCTATGATTACGCCGGGGAGCTGTTTTTT. It is translated as CASSLYDYAGELFF. This sequence joins TRBV9 and TRBJ2-2; D is ambiguous. The germline CDR1 and CDR2 sequences are SGDLS and YYNGEE. Trimming left V 4 bases short and J 6 bases short, with 13 bases between. The CDR3 sequence is 14 residues long.

The V gene is TRBV4-2, the J gene TRBJ2-7; 12 nucleotides align to TRBD1. V dropped 3 bases and J dropped 4; count of bases not matched to a gene: 7. Germline V lookup: CDR1 LGHNA, CDR2 YNFKEQ. CDR3 length: 16 amino acids. CDR3 in amino acids: CASSHLGTGGGYEQYF. CDR3 sequence (DNA): TGTGCCAGCAGCCACTTGGGGACAGGGGGCGGGTACGAGCAGTACTTC.

In its sample, this clone was seen once. The genes are TRBV7-8 and TRBJ2-1; 10 bases map to TRBD1. Germline loops: CDR1 SGHVS, CDR2 FQNEAQ. Germline trimming cut 6 bases from V and 2 bases from J; bases unmatched to any gene: 4. CDR3 size: 15 residues. The CDR3 protein is CASSPGTGAYNEQFF. CDR3 sequence (DNA): TGTGCCAGCAGTCCCGGGACAGGGGCCTACAATGAGCAGTTCTTC. Full variable domain (rest looked up from reference TRBV7-8 and TRBJ2-1): GAGVSQSPRYKVAKRGQDVALRCDPISGHVSLFWYQQALGQGPEFLTYFQNEAQLDKSGLPSDRFFAERPEGSVSTLKIQRTQQEDSAVYLCASSPGTGAYNEQFFGPGTRLTVL.

The chain links TRBV2 to TRBJ2-5; D may be TRBD1 (6 bases). The V end lost 7 bases, the J end lost 3 bases, and 6 bases lay between the germline ends. CDR1 is SNHLY and CDR2 is FYNNEI in the germline V gene. The CDR3 runs 11 residues. As DNA, the CDR3 is TGTGCCAGCACAGGGGAAGAGACCCAGTACTTC. It codes for CASTGEETQYF.

The J gene is TRBJ2-3, the V gene TRBV5-1, with 12 bases aligning to TRBD2. The germline V gene encodes CDR1 SGHRS and CDR2 YFSETQ. V was clipped by 4 bases and J by 1 base; unmatched bases: 13. The CDR3 has 19 amino acids. DNA for the CDR3: TGCGCCAGCAGCCCTCTAGCGGGGGGGCCTGTTGGGGGCACAGATACGCAGTATTTT. Its translation: CASSPLAGGPVGGTDTQYF.

The V call is TRBV7-2, the J call TRBJ2-4; the match to TRBD2 covers 8 bases. Trimming cost V 5 bases and J 8 bases; bases outside gene matches: 8. Germline V lookup: CDR1 SGHTA, CDR2 FQGNSA. The length of the CDR3 is 14 residues. The CDR3 region has the DNA TGTGCCAGCAGCAACGGGGGGGCCCTGGACATTCAGTACTTC. Its translation is CASSNGGALDIQYF.

The V gene is TRBV27, the J gene TRBJ2-2; possibly TRBD1 for D (6 bases). CDR3 length equals 16 residues. V shed 4 bases and J shed 3 bases, with 15 bases lying between them. Germline-derived CDR1 and CDR2 are MNHEY and SMNVEV (reference sequence). Here the CDR3 reads CASSWSRGFDTGELFF. The CDR3 DNA reads TGTGCCAGCAGTTGGAGCAGGGGCTTCGACACCGGGGAGCTGTTTTTT.